This passage covers 20 T cell receptor beta chains from one sample sequenced in a study of blood T cells in healthy people across ages. Using a J-beta primer mix together with a sample-barcoded 5' primer, a second PCR was run for roughly 6 to 11 cycles. TCRdb reanalysed the 5' RACE reads using MiXCR and keeps one entry per CDR3 protein. The sample has 980,000 or so distinct CDR3 sequences; around 48% are singletons. The sequenced material came from blood. The receptors here all came from a man aged 30 to 45 in good health.

The chain joins TRBV6-2 or TRBV6-3 to TRBJ2-3, with no clear D. Germline V gives CDR1 MNHEY, CDR2 SVGEGT. The CDR3 runs 15 residues. The V end lost 8 bases, the J end lost 2 bases, and 17 bases lay between the germline ends. Here the CDR3 reads CASQNRVGLTDTQYF. The CDR3, as DNA: TGTGCCAGCCAGAATCGGGTAGGGCTCACAGATACGCAGTATTTT.

V is TRBV7-3 and J is TRBJ2-3, with 8 bases that match TRBD2. V shed 4 bases, J shed 6 bases, and the junction held 6 bases outside the gene matches. Germline CDR1 reads SGHTA; CDR2 reads FQGTGA. The CDR3 is 14 amino acids. The CDR3 reads CASSSAGGGDTQYF. The CDR3 nucleotides read TGTGCCAGCAGCTCTGCGGGGGGCGGGGATACGCAGTATTTT.

The rearrangement joins TRBV4-2 to TRBJ2-7, with D maybe TRBD2 (6 bases). Germline V gene lookup returns CDR1 LGHNA and CDR2 YNFKEQ. The CDR3 is 14 amino acids. Trimming shortened V by 0 bases and J by 2 bases, and 8 bases separated the two germline ends. The CDR3 bases are TGTGCCAGCAGCCAAGAGGCTAGCGCCTACGAGCAGTACTTC. Translated: CASSQEASAYEQYF.

The chain combines TRBV4-2 with TRBJ2-7, with unresolved D. V was shortened by 0 bases and J by 1 base, with 10 bases between the two germline ends. The CDR3 runs 15 residues. Germline V gene sequence: CDR1 LGHNA, CDR2 YNFKEQ. In nucleotides, the CDR3 is TGTGCCAGCAGCCAAGATGACTCTGAATCCTACGAGCAGTACTTC. This sequence encodes CASSQDDSESYEQYF.

This clonotype was seen at least ten times. The CDR3 region has the DNA TGTGCCAGCAGCTTAGCGCTGGGCGTGAGCACAGATACGCAGTATTTT. Translating gives CASSLALGVSTDTQYF. This chain connects TRBV7-2 to TRBJ2-3, with D uncertain. CDR3 length: 16 amino acids. The germline gives CDR1 SGHTA, CDR2 FQGNSA. The V end was cut by 0 bases, the J end by 0 bases, with 10 bases between.

The gene calls are TRBV29-1 and TRBJ1-4; D is uncertain. Germline values: CDR1 SQVTM, CDR2 ANQGSEA. The CDR3 runs 12 residues. Trimming shortened V by 6 bases and J by 5 bases, and 10 bases separated the two germline ends. CDR3 in DNA: TGCAGCGTCGCCCGCAACAATGAAAAACTGTTTTTT. It translates to CSVARNNEKLFF.

CDR3: CASSLGTAHVDEQFF. The CDR3 bases are TGCGCCAGCAGCTTGGGGACAGCTCACGTGGATGAGCAGTTCTTC. The genes are TRBV5-1 and TRBJ2-1, with D possibly matching TRBD1 (6 bases). CDR3 length equals 15 residues. Germline V CDR1 and CDR2: SGHRS, YFSETQ. Trimming stripped 0 bases from V and 8 bases from J, with 15 bases between.

The rearrangement joins TRBV5-1 to TRBJ2-3; D may correspond to TRBD1 or TRBD2 (5 bases each). The CDR3 spans 15 residues. The germline V gene encodes CDR1 SGHRS and CDR2 YFSETQ. The V end lost 3 bases, the J end lost 0 bases, and 11 bases lay between the germline ends. CDR3 bases: TGCGCCAGCAGCTGGGACGCTACTAGCACAGATACGCAGTATTTT. Its translation is CASSWDATSTDTQYF.

Comments on this clonotype: Its ends do not fully match the called genes, so a read error is possible. The gene calls are TRBV18 and TRBJ2-3, with D possibly TRBD1 on 6 matching bases. CDR1 and CDR2 from the germline V gene are KGHSH and LQKENI. This CDR3 comprises 16 residues. The CDR3 loop reads CTSSPYGQGIPDTQYF. In nucleotides, the CDR3 is TGTACCAGCTCACCATACGGCCAGGGGATTCCAGATACGCAGTATTTT.

The chain has TRBV6-4 and TRBJ2-2; weak D call: TRBD1 (6 bases). The V and J ends lost 5 bases and 4 bases respectively, with 14 bases between them. CDR3 length: 15 amino acids. Germline V gene sequence: CDR1 MRHNA, CDR2 SNTAGT. CDR3 sequence reads: CASSIRGSSTGELFF. CDR3 coding DNA: TGTGCCAGCAGTATAAGGGGGTCGAGCACCGGGGAGCTGTTTTTT.

The sample holds a few counts of this clonotype. The chain uses TRBV7-2 and TRBJ2-7; possibly TRBD2 for D (6 bases). V gave up 1 base and J gave up 1 base, with 11 bases separating them. The CDR3 totals 15 residues. Germline values: CDR1 SGHTA, CDR2 FQGNSA. DNA of the CDR3: TGTGCCAGCAGCTTAGATCTAGCGATATCCTACGAGCAGTACTTC. Translating gives CASSLDLAISYEQYF.

V gene TRBV20-1 combines with J gene TRBJ1-4, with 11 bases that match TRBD1. V trimming: 3 bases; J trimming: 8 bases; junction bases outside the gene matches: 8. CDR3 length: 15 residues. Germline CDR1 reads DFQATT; CDR2 reads SNEGSKA (reference sequence). CDR3: CSASHTGQGGEKLFF. CDR3 in DNA: TGCAGTGCTAGTCATACGGGACAGGGGGGGGAAAAACTGTTTTTT.

This clonotype was picked up a small number of times. V and J are TRBV5-1 and TRBJ2-2, with D unresolved. CDR1 and CDR2 from the germline V gene are SGHRS and YFSETQ. V dropped 2 bases and J dropped 3 bases, with 8 bases sitting between them. The CDR3 runs to 14 residues. The chain's CDR3 is CASSFNMDTGELFF. DNA of the CDR3: TGCGCCAGCAGCTTTAACATGGACACCGGGGAGCTGTTTTTT.

V gene TRBV27 combines with J gene TRBJ1-6; D ambiguous. Germline assignment: CDR1 MNHEY and CDR2 SMNVEV (reference sequence). The ends were cut back, 2 bases at V and 0 bases at J, with 8 bases in the middle. The CDR3 contains 16 residues. CDR3 loop: CASSLVEGSYNSPLHF. CDR3 nucleotides: TGTGCCAGCAGTTTAGTGGAGGGCTCCTATAATTCACCCCTCCACTTT.

The chain carries TRBV27 and TRBJ2-7; the D gene is possibly TRBD1 (6 bases). Trimming removed 0 bases at V and 5 bases at J, with 14 bases between. This CDR3 spans 15 amino acids. Germline V gives CDR1 MNHEY, CDR2 SMNVEV (reference sequence). The CDR3 region is CASSLSAQGNHEQYF. CDR3 coding DNA: TGTGCCAGCAGTTTATCGGCACAGGGCAATCACGAGCAGTACTTC.

The chain combines TRBV4-3 with TRBJ2-2; TRBD2 is a possible D gene (6 bases). In germline, CDR1 is LGHNA, CDR2 YSLEER. Trimming pared 0 bases from V and 5 bases from J, leaving 10 bases between. The CDR3 contains 15 residues. As DNA, the CDR3 is TGCGCCAGCAGCCAAGACGGCGGGGCTACCGGGGAGCTGTTTTTT. It translates to CASSQDGGATGELFF.

The rearrangement uses TRBV6-5 and TRBJ1-4; no firm D call. The CDR3 totals 11 residues. Per germline, CDR1 MNHEY and CDR2 SVGAGI. Trimming stripped 10 bases from V and 3 bases from J, with 6 bases between. The CDR3 nucleotides read TGTGCCACCGCGGCTAATGAAAAACTGTTTTTT. Its translation is CATAANEKLFF.

V and J are TRBV3-1 and TRBJ1-2, with D possibly TRBD1 on 6 matching bases. Germline values: CDR1 LGHDT, CDR2 YNNKEL (reference sequence). V lost 1 base and J 2 bases, leaving 11 bases between the germline ends. The CDR3 is 15 amino acids. CDR3 residues: CASSQGTVQNYGYTF. Written as DNA, the CDR3 is TGTGCCAGCAGCCAAGGGACAGTGCAAAACTATGGCTACACCTTC. The full variable domain, its missing parts supplied by reference TRBV3-1 and TRBJ1-2, is DTAVSQTPKYLVTQMGNDKSIKCEQNLGHDTMYWYKQDSKKFLKIMFSYNNKELIINETVPNRFSPKSPDKAHLNLHINSLELGDSAVYFCASSQGTVQNYGYTFGSGTRLTVV.

The V and J genes are TRBV11-1 and TRBJ2-3, with 7 positions matching TRBD1. The CDR3 sequence is 14 residues long. V lost 5 bases to trimming and J lost 6 bases; unmatched junction nucleotides: 8. The germline CDR1 and CDR2 sequences are SGHAT and FQDESV (reference sequence). CDR3 in amino acids: CASSPKGGWDTQYF. The CDR3 coding sequence is TGTGCCAGCAGCCCAAAAGGGGGCTGGGATACGCAGTATTTT.

This chain uses TRBV4-1 with TRBJ1-2; no firm D call. The CDR3 extends over 16 amino acids. CDR1 MGHRA and CDR2 YSYEKL come from the germline V gene. Trimming took 2 bases from V and 0 from J, leaving 13 bases between them. CDR3 DNA sequence: TGCGCCAGCAGCCAACAAGGCAGACTCGCTAACTATGGCTACACCTTC. Protein sequence: CASSQQGRLANYGYTF.